Each of the 3 T cell receptor beta chains below was sequenced from the same sample in a study of blood T cell repertoires in COVID-19. Here immunoSEQ multiplex PCR was the method, and the copy in TCRdb shows in-frame clones only, minus some. The sample contains about 210,000 clones, more than 70% of which appear only once. Sequenced: peripheral blood. Receptors were obtained from a human donor in a cohort sampled during active COVID-19.

The V call is TRBV5-5, the J call TRBJ2-1; 9 nucleotides agree with TRBD1. Germline V lookup: CDR1 SGHKS, CDR2 YYEKEE (reference sequence). CDR3 length: 13 residues. V lost 2 bases and J lost 8; bases outside the gene matches: 2. Here the CDR3 reads CASSFGDRDEQFF. Here the CDR3 DNA reads TGTGCCAGCAGCTTTGGGGACAGGGATGAGCAGTTCTTC. Based on the CDR3 plus reference TRBV5-5 and TRBJ2-1, the full variable domain is DAGVTQSPTHLIKTRGQQVTLRCSPISGHKSVSWYQQVLGQGPQFIFQYYEKEERGRGNFPDRFSARQFPNYSSELNVNALLLGDSALYLCASSFGDRDEQFFGPGTRLTVL.

V is TRBV7-8 and J is TRBJ2-3; 7 positions agree with TRBD2. Germline lookup yields CDR1 SGHVS and CDR2 FQNEAQ. The CDR3 spans 16 residues. Trimming cost V 1 base and J 0 bases; bases outside gene matches: 4. CDR3 DNA: TGTGCCAGCAGCTTAGGAGCGGGAACCAGCACAGATACGCAGTATTTT. It translates to CASSLGAGTSTDTQYF.

This clone has only one observation. The chain employs TRBV5-1 and TRBJ2-3; 10 bases map to TRBD2. The germline V gene encodes CDR1 SGHRS and CDR2 YFSETQ. Trimming at V came to 5 bases and at J to 4 bases, leaving 4 bases not matched to a gene. The CDR3 length is 14 residues. The CDR3 DNA is TGCGCCAGCAGAACTAGCGGGGAGTCAGATACGCAGTATTTT. Protein: CASRTSGESDTQYF.